This T cell receptor (beta chain) came from a study of technical replicates of blood from several donors (dated by TCRdb to 2015 to 2018). The germline V gene sets CDR1 to LGHNA and CDR2 to YNFKEQ. The CDR3 has 14 amino acids, counting the end cysteine and phenylalanine. The read is trimmed to its CDR3 DNA, 42 bases read in frame from base 1. V and J lose 5 bases and 9 bases, and a span of 14 bases separates them. The method behind the library was the immunoSEQ multiplex PCR assay. The immuneACCESS repertoire file appears here via TCRdb, limited to in-frame rearrangements. These files lack a portion of the clones; in checked studies, under half of the deficit traces to unresolved V genes, and the cause of the others is not known. The table for this sample lists 85,000 to 100,000 clones; around 95% of them were counted only once. Approximately 0.22% of the sample rests with the top ten. With regard to this clone: Its antigen is not yet known. No base quality values were provided; no much bigger clone lies one nucleotide off.

This receptor was obtained from a human donor in good health. Recombination linked TRBV4-2 to TRBJ1-6; the best D guess is TRBD1, with 6 bases matching. Sequenced sample: T cells isolated from PBMCs. The nucleotide sequence reads as follows: TGTGCCAGCAGCAAAAACAGGGATGGTTCACCCCTCCACTTT. Its coded protein is CASSKNRDGSPLHF.